This TCR beta chain was documented in a study of cytomegalovirus exposure and HLA in healthy donors. General study findings and limits: The study listed approximately 160 cytomegalovirus-associated TCR beta chains. After further analysis at a later stage, 16,951 TCR beta sequences were associated with HLA alleles at 0.05 false discovery rate.

A remark on this clone: The antigen is not known.

V lost 6 bases and J lost 4, with 12 bases in between. The CDR3 covers 13 residues. CDR1 MNHEY and CDR2 SVGAGI come from the germline V gene. As for the donors, each was a healthy bone marrow donor. The PCR used 60 Vbeta and 13 Jbeta primers. The table came from immunoSEQ multiplex PCR; TCRdb's copy has only in-frame clones and leaves some out. This sample has some 150,000 clones, with more than 60% found just once. Sequencing was carried out using PBMCs. The chain combines TRBV6-5 with TRBJ1-2; D not resolved. This sequence originates from a human donor in good health. In DNA form, the CDR3 reads TGTGCCAGCAGACGGGGAGGGAGCTATGGCTACACCTTC. Translated, it gives CASRRGGSYGYTF.